The sequence of this TCR beta chain was determined in a study of shared clonotypes between healthy human individuals. General observations from the study: Non-shared clonotypes were found to have lower generation probabilities than the clonotypes that were shared by all four of the sorted-subset donors.

For this clone: Its antigen is not identified.

Nashville, Tennessee was home to all donors, who were Caucasian adults. The germline V and J ends were trimmed by 5 bases and 1 base, with 12 bases remaining between them. The germline V gene encodes CDR1 SEHNR and CDR2 FQNEAQ (reference sequence). The CDR3 totals 14 residues. Each sorted subset replicate got 200 ng genomic DNA, about 33,000 genomes. Study processing details: Junction-only immunoSEQ data arrived without quality scores, meaning filtering differed. Some clones are missing from TCRdb's copy, which holds only in-frame ones; the method was immunoSEQ multiplex PCR. That table gives V, J and clone size, and the DNA gave D and trimming. Here the sample spans nearly 1 million clones, 60% to 85% being singletons.

The sequencing sample was made of memory CD4+ T cells sorted from blood. Subset indicated: CD45RA-negative fraction. The chain has TRBV7-9 and TRBJ2-7, with D possibly being TRBD1 (6 bases). The receptor was derived from a man younger than 35 in good health. CDR3 region: CASSPGTHSYEQYF. In nucleotides, the CDR3 is TGTGCCAGCAGCCCCGGGACACATTCCTACGAGCAGTACTTC.